One and the same sample provided the 23 T cell receptor beta chains below, sequenced in a study of T cell responses to AZD1222 COVID-19 vaccine. Profiling relied on immunoSEQ multiplex PCR, and the TCRdb table lists in-frame clones only, not all of them. Of some 20,000 clones in the sample, 84% were seen once. Specimen: peripheral blood, collected 28 days after the second AZD1222 dose. The receptors originated from an adult who received the AZD1222 COVID-19 vaccine.

This sequence joins TRBV2 and TRBJ2-7, with D perhaps being TRBD1 or TRBD2 (6 bases each). CDR1 and CDR2 from the germline V gene are SNHLY and FYNNEI. V shed 8 bases and J shed 4 bases, with 9 bases lying between them. The CDR3 extends over 11 amino acids. CDR3 in amino acids: CASGGGYEQYF. The CDR3, as DNA: TGTGCCAGCGGAGGGGGTTACGAGCAGTACTTC.

This rearrangement joins TRBV10-3 to TRBJ2-7; 10 bases align to TRBD1. J gave up 5 bases and V 2 bases, and 6 bases lay outside the gene matches. Germline assignment: CDR1 ENHRY and CDR2 SYGVKD. This CDR3 has 15 amino acids. The CDR3 nucleotides are TGTGCCATCAGTGAGGGGGACAGGGGATCCGACGAGCAGTACTTC. Translating gives CAISEGDRGSDEQYF.

This clone was observed a few times. The chain has TRBV7-2 and TRBJ1-5; D unresolved. Trimming took 4 bases from V and 7 from J, leaving 11 bases between them. The CDR3 length is 13 residues. Germline CDR1 SGHTA, CDR2 FQGNSA. CDR3 coding DNA: TGTGCCAGCAGCTCTCTCAGCGGACAGCCCCAGCATTTT. Its protein is CASSSLSGQPQHF. Filled out from reference TRBV7-2 and TRBJ1-5, the complete variable domain reads GAGVSQSPSNKVTEKGKDVELRCDPISGHTALYWYRQSLGQGLEFLIYFQGNSAPDKSGLPSDRFSAERTGGSVSTLTIQRTQQEDSAVYLCASSSLSGQPQHFGDGTRLSIL.

V gene TRBV28 combines with J gene TRBJ1-3; D uncertain. V shed 4 bases and J shed 0 bases, with 16 bases lying between them. CDR1 and CDR2 (germline): MDHEN, SYDVKM. The CDR3 runs 17 residues. The CDR3 is CASSYPTGSGSGNTIYF. For the CDR3, the DNA is TGTGCCAGCAGTTACCCCACGGGTTCTGGCTCTGGAAACACCATATATTTT.

The V and J genes are TRBV6-5 and TRBJ2-2; 9 nucleotides line up with TRBD1. From germline, CDR1 is MNHEY and CDR2 SVGAGI. The CDR3 runs 12 residues. J gave up 7 bases and V 8 bases, and 2 bases lay outside the gene matches. CDR3 in DNA: TGTGCCAGCCGGACAGGGGTCGGGGAGCTGTTTTTT. Translated, it gives CASRTGVGELFF.

This chain links TRBV5-4 with TRBJ2-6, with 10 bases lining up with TRBD1. Germline assignment: CDR1 SGHNT and CDR2 YYREEE (reference sequence). Trimming took 3 bases from V and 0 from J; bases not matched to a gene: 12. The CDR3 spans 20 residues. Here the CDR3 reads CASSSPTRQGADSGANVLTF. For the CDR3, the DNA is TGTGCCAGCAGCTCGCCGACCCGACAGGGGGCAGACTCTGGGGCCAACGTCCTGACTTTC.

The CDR3: CASSSPTGHTNSPLHF. For the CDR3, the DNA is TGTGCCAGCAGCTCCCCGACAGGGCATACAAACTCACCCCTCCACTTT. The gene calls are TRBV7-9 and TRBJ1-6, with TRBD1 matching over 7 bases. The germline CDR1 and CDR2 sequences are SEHNR and FQNEAQ (reference sequence). V lost 4 bases and J lost 10; bases outside the gene matches: 13. The CDR3 is 16 amino acids.

The chain links TRBV19 to TRBJ1-2; D is uncertain. This CDR3 spans 14 amino acids. Per the germline V gene, CDR1 is LNHDA and CDR2 is SQIVND (reference sequence). V was shortened by 7 bases and J by 2 bases, with 14 bases between the two germline ends. Here the CDR3 reads CASIHRSANYGYTF. For the CDR3, the DNA is TGTGCCAGTATTCATCGGTCAGCCAACTATGGCTACACCTTC.

V and J are TRBV5-8 and TRBJ2-1, with 7 bases identical to TRBD1. Germline CDR1 is SGHTS and CDR2 is YDEGEE. This CDR3 has 16 amino acids. With V trimmed by 1 base and J by 2 bases, 6 bases remained unmatched. DNA of the CDR3: TGTGCCAGCAGCTTGTGGACAGGAAGAGCCTACAATGAGCAGTTCTTC. This encodes CASSLWTGRAYNEQFF.

The rearrangement links TRBV18 to TRBJ2-4; 8 bases map to TRBD2. Germline CDR1 and CDR2: KGHSH and LQKENI. This CDR3 is built from 16 residues. J lost 0 bases, V lost 3 bases, and 4 bases had no gene match. The CDR3 DNA reads as TGTGCCAGCTCACCCGCACTAGCGGTAGCCAAAAACATTCAGTACTTC. It codes for CASSPALAVAKNIQYF.

The rearrangement joins TRBV4-1 to TRBJ2-1; 7 nucleotides agree with TRBD2. Germline loops: CDR1 MGHRA, CDR2 YSYEKL. The CDR3 is 14 residues long. V lost 5 bases, J lost 11 bases, and 12 bases stayed unmatched. The chain's CDR3 is CASSLQGPSGQQFF. CDR3 DNA sequence: TGCGCCAGCAGCTTACAAGGCCCTAGCGGCCAGCAGTTCTTC.

The chain combines TRBV7-9 with TRBJ2-7; tentatively, D is TRBD1 (5 bases). The V gene lost 5 bases and the J gene lost 5 bases, with 19 bases spanning the gap. CDR1 is SEHNR and CDR2 is FQNEAQ in the germline V gene (reference sequence). The CDR3 is made up of 15 amino acids. The CDR3 sequence is CASSPVGQGNNEQYF. For the CDR3, the DNA is TGTGCCAGCAGCCCTGTTGGGCAGGGTAACAACGAGCAGTACTTC.

The chain employs TRBV6-5 and TRBJ2-7; D is unresolved. CDR1 MNHEY and CDR2 SVGAGI come from the germline V gene. V lost 0 bases to trimming and J lost 0 bases, with 12 bases between them. The CDR3 covers 16 residues. The CDR3 region has the DNA TGTGCCAGCAGTTACTCGAAGAGTTGGGGCTCCTACGAGCAGTACTTC. Translation gives CASSYSKSWGSYEQYF.

V and J are TRBV18 and TRBJ2-7; 14 bases match TRBD2. J lost 3 bases, V lost 0 bases, and 4 bases had no gene match. Germline V CDR1 and CDR2: KGHSH, LQKENI. CDR3 length equals 17 residues. Written as DNA, the CDR3 is TGTGCCAGCTCACCACCGGGGGGACTAGCGGGAGTCTACGAGCAGTACTTC. Translated: CASSPPGGLAGVYEQYF.

The chain employs TRBV19 and TRBJ1-1, with TRBD1 identical over 9 bases. With 0 bases clipped from V and 7 bases from J, the junction kept 6 bases outside the gene matches. Germline-derived CDR1 and CDR2 are LNHDA and SQIVND (reference sequence). The CDR3 consists of 15 residues. CDR3 loop: CASSIDSDRGNEAFF. CDR3 in DNA: TGTGCCAGTAGTATAGATTCGGACAGGGGAAATGAAGCTTTCTTT.

The rearrangement uses TRBV6-5 and TRBJ1-3, with a weak D call TRBD1 (6 bases). Between the trimmed V and J ends, which lost 2 bases and 4 bases, there was a span of 12 bases. CDR1 MNHEY and CDR2 SVGAGI come from the germline V gene. The CDR3 is 15 amino acids. CDR3 amino acids: CASSYRGTRGNTIYF. CDR3 bases: TGTGCCAGCAGTTACCGTGGGACAAGAGGAAACACCATATATTTT.

The chain joins TRBV5-1 to TRBJ1-6, with a possible D match to TRBD1 (5 bases). The V end lost 4 bases, the J end lost 4 bases, and 9 bases lay between the germline ends. Germline CDR1 reads SGHRS; CDR2 reads YFSETQ. This CDR3 is built from 14 residues. CDR3 sequence: CASSPGQYNSPLHF. In nucleotides, the CDR3 is TGCGCCAGCAGCCCAGGGCAGTATAATTCACCCCTCCACTTT.

The rearrangement joins TRBV6-6 to TRBJ1-5; maybe TRBD1 (6 bases). The ends were cut back, 11 bases at V and 0 bases at J, with 11 bases in the middle. From germline, CDR1 is MNHNY and CDR2 SVGAGI (reference sequence). The CDR3 consists of 13 residues. CDR3 bases: TGTGCCGGTAGGGGGTCTAGCAATCAGCCCCAGCATTTT. Translation gives CAGRGSSNQPQHF.

CDR3 sequence: CASSLVAASGAYEQYF. The CDR3 nucleotides are TGTGCCAGCAGCTTAGTTGCGGCTAGCGGGGCCTACGAGCAGTACTTC. The V call is TRBV11-2, the J call TRBJ2-7; 9 positions agree with TRBD2. CDR3 length: 16 amino acids. V was pared by 1 base and J by 2 bases, with 6 bases of the junction left unmatched. CDR1 SGHAT and CDR2 FQNNGV come from the germline V gene.

This sequence joins TRBV7-8 and TRBJ1-1; TRBD1 matches 9 bases. This CDR3 is 15 amino acids long. From germline, CDR1 is SGHVS and CDR2 FQNEAQ. Trimming at V came to 4 bases and at J to 0 bases, leaving 3 bases not matched to a gene. The CDR3 bases are TGTGCCAGCAGCTACGGGACAGGGCTGAACACTGAAGCTTTCTTT. Its protein is CASSYGTGLNTEAFF. Complete variable domain (other parts from reference TRBV7-8 and TRBJ1-1): GAGVSQSPRYKVAKRGQDVALRCDPISGHVSLFWYQQALGQGPEFLTYFQNEAQLDKSGLPSDRFFAERPEGSVSTLKIQRTQQEDSAVYLCASSYGTGLNTEAFFGQGTRLTVV.

The rearrangement links TRBV15 to TRBJ2-7; 8 nucleotides line up with TRBD2. J lost 2 bases, V lost 3 bases, and 9 bases had no gene match. The CDR3 covers 16 residues. Germline assignment: CDR1 LNHNV and CDR2 YYDKDF (reference sequence). The CDR3 DNA sequence: TGTGCCACCAGCAGTGCCCCCCGGGGGGGGGCCTACGAGCAGTACTTC. This translates into CATSSAPRGGAYEQYF.

This clone is judged medium-sized (0.01 to 0.1%). This chain links TRBV4-3 with TRBJ2-1, with TRBD2 matching over 10 bases. The V and J ends lost 0 bases and 9 bases, in that order; junction bases with no gene match: 11. The CDR3 spans 17 residues. Germline V gives CDR1 LGHNA, CDR2 YSLEER. The CDR3 loop is CASSQDIAGGVAGEQFF. CDR3 in DNA: TGCGCCAGCAGCCAAGATATAGCGGGAGGCGTTGCAGGTGAGCAGTTCTTC.

The V call is TRBV3-1 (or the pseudogene TRBV3-2), the J call TRBJ1-2; D remains ambiguous. V dropped 3 bases and J dropped 8 bases, with 10 bases sitting between them. This CDR3 is built from 12 residues. Germline V gene lookup returns CDR1 LGHDT and CDR2 YNNKEL (reference sequence). This CDR3 reads CASSHLIGGYTF. The DNA for the CDR3 is TGTGCCAGCAGCCACCTGATTGGCGGCTACACCTTC.